In this sample, the clone carrying this T cell receptor (beta chain) turned up a few times. Its specificity is unknown. The CDR3 has 16 residues. Trimming stripped 9 bases from V and 8 bases from J, with 22 bases between. Germline values: CDR1 KGHDR, CDR2 SFDVKD. This sample was included in a study of metastatic and nonmetastatic thyroid tumors. Study-level background: Comparison of repertoires was carried out across blood and tumor or nodule tissue from malignant and benign thyroid patients. Broader study findings: When malignant thyroid tumors were compared with benign nodules, TCR beta diversity was reportedly significantly higher in the malignant tumors. This held in both blood and tumor samples.

In the original workflow: Variation in CDR3 across clinicopathological groups served as the basis for constructing a distant-metastasis classifier in papillary thyroid cancer. TCRdb used MiXCR to call clones anew from the PCR reads. These V and J calls rely on TCRdb rather than the paper's analysis. The data show thousands of clones, with 35% seen just once and 10% to 15% held by the top ten. Before thyroid surgery, none of the patients had received any treatment. V gene TRBV24-1 combines with J gene TRBJ1-6, with D maybe TRBD1 (6 bases). The receptor was derived from a female donor with papillary thyroid cancer or a benign thyroid nodule (not recorded which). Some clones in this sample may be carry-over from other donors' samples. The sequencing input was adjacent normal tissue. The CDR3 region is CATYLRGGPAYSPLHF. The CDR3 DNA reads TGTGCCACCTATCTGAGGGGGGGTCCGGCATATTCACCCCTCCACTTT.